This TCR beta chain derives from a study of blood T cell repertoires in COVID-19. Repertoires were generated with immunoSEQ multiplex PCR, while TCRdb's copy carries only in-frame clones and drops some. Among about 120,000 clones listed, approximately 90% were seen once. The CDR3 is 16 amino acids. The V gene's germline CDR1 is SGHTA and CDR2 FQGTGA. V lost 0 bases to trimming and J lost 0 bases, with 6 bases between them. A single count supports this clone. This clonotype was sampled from a woman older than 75 with acute or convalescent COVID-19. The gene calls are TRBV7-3 and TRBJ2-6, with unresolved D. The sequenced sample consisted of peripheral blood. The CDR3 loop reads CASSLTWSSGANVLTF. The CDR3 DNA is TGTGCCAGCAGCTTAACGTGGAGCTCTGGGGCCAACGTCCTGACTTTC.